A single sample gave rise to the 22 T cell receptor beta chains below, sequenced in a study of CD8 T cells in ankylosing spondylitis. MiXCR was run by TCRdb on the 5' RACE reads, yielding one entry per CDR3 protein. Here the sample spans around 340,000 distinct CDR3 sequences, roughly 14% being singletons. Sequencing was performed on blood, either unsorted or a sorted T cell fraction (not recorded which). Every receptor here comes from a male donor with ankylosing spondylitis or in good health (not recorded which).

This clonotype was recorded many times. V and J are TRBV12-3 or TRBV12-4 and TRBJ2-1; the D is unclear. Trimming removed 3 bases at V and 6 bases at J, with 9 bases between. The CDR3 runs to 13 residues. Written as DNA, the CDR3 is TGTGCCAGCAGTTTCTACGGTGGCAATGAGCAGTTCTTC. It encodes CASSFYGGNEQFF.

This rearrangement joins TRBV12-3 or TRBV12-4 to TRBJ1-2; D is unresolved. The V and J ends lost 0 bases and 4 bases respectively, with 12 bases between them. CDR3 length equals 15 residues. The CDR3 DNA sequence: TGTGCCAGCAGTTTAGCGCCCCTAGGCGGCTATGGCTACACCTTC. This translates into CASSLAPLGGYGYTF.

This clonotype was found many times. The chain employs TRBV14 and TRBJ1-3; D gene ambiguous. V was trimmed by 2 bases and J by 14 bases, leaving 10 bases between them. The CDR3 is 11 residues long. Germline V CDR1 and CDR2: SGHDN, FVKESK. The CDR3 nucleotides read TGTGCCAGCAGCCAATATTGGGAACTATATTTT. Protein product: CASSQYWELYF.

Written as DNA, the CDR3 is TGTGCCAGCAGTTTAGGCCTCGACAGGTTCTACGAGCAGTACTTC. Protein: CASSLGLDRFYEQYF. The genes are TRBV27 and TRBJ2-7; a weak D match, TRBD1 (6 bases). Germline lookup yields CDR1 MNHEY and CDR2 SMNVEV (reference sequence). Trimming pared 2 bases from V and 3 bases from J, leaving 14 bases between. The CDR3 has 15 residues.

The table lists this clonotype with many counts. The gene calls are TRBV5-1 and TRBJ2-5; 8 bases align to TRBD2. The trim removed 0 bases at V and 4 bases at J, leaving 5 bases unmatched. CDR1 and CDR2 (germline): SGHRS, YFSETQ. This CDR3 has 15 residues. The CDR3 region is CASSLVSTSGETQYF. The CDR3 DNA sequence: TGCGCCAGCAGCTTGGTTTCAACTAGCGGAGAGACCCAGTACTTC.

This clonotype was found many times. V is TRBV5-1 and J is TRBJ2-2; TRBD1 agrees at 9 bases. V lost 3 bases, J lost 4 bases, and 4 bases stayed unmatched. In germline, CDR1 is SGHRS, CDR2 YFSETQ. The CDR3 totals 15 residues. CDR3 residues: CASSSTGGVTGELFF. CDR3 DNA: TGCGCCAGCAGCTCCACAGGGGGCGTCACCGGGGAGCTGTTTTTT.

The rearrangement uses TRBV28 and TRBJ1-6; weak D call: TRBD1 (5 bases). V was pared by 8 bases and J by 0 bases, with 11 bases between. Looked up from germline, CDR1 is MDHEN and CDR2 is SYDVKM. The CDR3 is made up of 15 amino acids. In DNA, the CDR3 is TGTGCCAGCTCACAGGCGAGCTCCTATAATTCACCCCTCCACTTT. Protein: CASSQASSYNSPLHF.

This clonotype was seen a few times. V gene TRBV12-5 combines with J gene TRBJ2-3; D not certain. Trimming took off 4 bases at V and 2 bases at J, with 10 bases between the two ends. Germline loops: CDR1 LGHNT, CDR2 FRNRAP. The CDR3 contains 14 residues. CDR3 protein: CASGSEEITDTQYF. CDR3 DNA sequence: TGTGCTAGTGGTTCGGAAGAAATCACAGATACGCAGTATTTT.

In its sample, this clonotype was seen a few times. This sequence joins TRBV4-1 and TRBJ1-2; D may be TRBD1 (5 bases). This CDR3 spans 13 amino acids. CDR1 is MGHRA and CDR2 is YSYEKL in the germline V gene. V was trimmed by 6 bases and J by 2 bases, leaving 10 bases between them. The CDR3 region has the DNA TGCGCCAGCAGGCCGGGACGGAACTATGGCTACACCTTC. Translated, it gives CASRPGRNYGYTF.

The chain has TRBV5-1 and TRBJ2-3, with a possible D match to TRBD1 (5 bases). Germline loops: CDR1 SGHRS, CDR2 YFSETQ. This CDR3 has 16 amino acids. Deletions cut 0 bases from V and 4 bases from J, with 15 bases between. The CDR3 DNA is TGCGCCAGCAGCTTGGTGTTGGGCAGGGATCCAGATACGCAGTATTTT. This translates into CASSLVLGRDPDTQYF.

This rearrangement joins TRBV4-1 to TRBJ2-3; 7 positions agree with TRBD2. Trimming took 5 bases from V and 4 from J; bases not matched to a gene: 3. Germline V CDR1 and CDR2: MGHRA, YSYEKL. The CDR3 contains 13 residues. The CDR3 loop reads CASSWEGPDTQYF. Written as DNA, the CDR3 is TGCGCCAGCAGCTGGGAGGGCCCAGATACGCAGTATTTT.

This clonotype was counted a few times. This rearrangement joins TRBV10-2 to TRBJ2-7; D gene uncertain. V shed 3 bases and J shed 3 bases, with 12 bases lying between them. The germline gives CDR1 WSHSY, CDR2 SAAADI. CDR3 length: 14 amino acids. The CDR3 sequence: CASSDLFLIYEQYF. The DNA of the CDR3 is TGCGCCAGCAGTGACCTCTTCCTTATCTACGAGCAGTACTTC.

The chain has TRBV6-5 and TRBJ2-3; no clear D gene. The V gene's germline CDR1 is MNHEY and CDR2 SVGAGI. Between the trimmed V and J ends, which lost 2 bases and 2 bases, there was a span of 5 bases. This CDR3 is built from 13 residues. The CDR3 is CASSYTSTDTQYF. CDR3 DNA: TGTGCCAGCAGTTACACATCCACAGATACGCAGTATTTT.

The rearrangement links TRBV3-1 to TRBJ2-3, with D unclear. V was shortened by 0 bases and J by 7 bases, with 2 bases between the two germline ends. Germline CDR1 reads LGHDT; CDR2 reads YNNKEL (reference sequence). The CDR3 spans 11 residues. The CDR3 spells CASSQDYTQYF. The CDR3 nucleotides are TGTGCCAGCAGCCAAGACTATACGCAGTATTTT.

This clonotype was observed a handful of times. The chain is built from TRBV19 and TRBJ1-2; TRBD1 is a possible D gene (5 bases). Germline V gene lookup returns CDR1 LNHDA and CDR2 SQIVND (reference sequence). The CDR3 runs 15 residues. V lost 9 bases to trimming and J lost 2 bases, with 19 bases between them. CDR3 sequence: CASFIQGAGNYGYTF. CDR3 nucleotide sequence: TGTGCCAGCTTCATTCAGGGAGCGGGAAACTATGGCTACACCTTC. Drawing the rest from reference TRBV19 and TRBJ1-2, the complete variable domain is DGGITQSPKYLFRKEGQNVTLSCEQNLNHDAMYWYRQDPGQGLRLIYYSQIVNDFQKGDIAEGYSVSREKKESFPLTVTSAQKNPTAFYLCASFIQGAGNYGYTFGSGTRLTVV.

The chain links TRBV12-3 or TRBV12-4 to TRBJ2-4; possible D gene TRBD2, 5 bases. The CDR3 loop spans 18 amino acids. Trimming shortened V by 0 bases and J by 3 bases, and 18 bases separated the two germline ends. The CDR3 protein is CASSLAPGQRGGKNIQYF. CDR3 DNA sequence: TGTGCCAGCAGTTTAGCCCCGGGCCAACGAGGAGGCAAAAACATTCAGTACTTC.

This clonotype was seen a handful of times. The rearrangement uses TRBV12-3 or TRBV12-4 and TRBJ2-1; TRBD2 agrees at 13 bases. The CDR3 loop spans 16 amino acids. The J segment lost 8 bases and the V segment lost 6 bases, leaving 10 bases of the junction unmatched. The CDR3 sequence: CASSRQLAGGPDEQFF. The CDR3 DNA sequence: TGTGCCAGCAGCCGACAACTAGCGGGGGGGCCTGATGAGCAGTTCTTC.

The V and J genes are TRBV2 and TRBJ2-2; the D call may be TRBD1 or TRBD2 (6 bases each). The V gene's germline CDR1 is SNHLY and CDR2 FYNNEI. Between the trimmed V and J ends, which lost 7 bases and 0 bases, there was a span of 15 bases. There are 16 residues in the CDR3. CDR3 nucleotide sequence: TGTGCCAGCAAGGGCGGGAACAGGGCGAACACCGGGGAGCTGTTTTTT. Protein sequence: CASKGGNRANTGELFF.

This clonotype has just a few counts. The rearrangement joins TRBV3-1 to TRBJ2-7, with 7 bases fitting TRBD2. From germline, CDR1 is LGHDT and CDR2 YNNKEL (reference sequence). The CDR3 is made up of 14 amino acids. The V segment lost 3 bases and the J segment 2 bases; nucleotides outside the gene matches: 4. The CDR3: CASSQGGKPYEQYF. The CDR3 nucleotides read TGTGCCAGCAGCCAGGGAGGGAAGCCCTACGAGCAGTACTTC.

This clonotype showed up just a few times. The rearrangement uses TRBV18 and TRBJ1-2; D perhaps matches TRBD1 (6 bases). Germline CDR1 KGHSH, CDR2 LQKENI. This CDR3 comprises 14 residues. V shed 3 bases and J shed 4 bases, with 12 bases lying between them. The CDR3 nucleotides read TGTGCCAGCTCACCGTTGGAGGGGGGCTATGGCTACACCTTC. Amino acids: CASSPLEGGYGYTF.

The CDR3 coding sequence is TGTGCCAGCACCCTAGCGGGAGGGGCCGGGGAGCTGTTTTTT. Protein: CASTLAGGAGELFF. V and J are TRBV12-3 or TRBV12-4 and TRBJ2-2; 12 nucleotides align to TRBD2. The CDR3 spans 14 residues. The J segment lost 6 bases and the V segment lost 7 bases, leaving 3 bases of the junction unmatched.

This clonotype was detected a few times. The J gene is TRBJ2-7, the V gene TRBV12-3 or TRBV12-4, with 7 positions matching TRBD1. Germline trimming cut 8 bases from V and 2 bases from J; bases unmatched to any gene: 6. The CDR3 is made up of 13 amino acids. CDR3 in amino acids: CASRQGRTYEQYF. The CDR3 nucleotides are TGTGCCAGCCGACAGGGCCGTACCTACGAGCAGTACTTC.